Sequencing of this T cell receptor (beta chain) was carried out in a study of T-cell reconstitution after alpha-beta-depleted transplantation in children. This clonotype showed up just a few times. This CDR3 region has 16 residues. The V end lost 7 bases, the J end lost 5 bases, and 21 bases lay between the germline ends. Germline V gives CDR1 SGHTA, CDR2 FQGNSA. This sample's TCRbeta library carried unique molecular identifier barcodes. TCRdb reanalysed the PCR reads using MiXCR and keeps one entry per CDR3 protein. This table has just over 200,000 distinct CDR3 sequences, 8.4% appearing once. Sequencing used PBMCs, mostly from graft donor cells, obtained 360 days after TCRalphabeta/CD19-depleted stem cell transplant. The clonotype comes from a male patient aged 2-15 years who had a stem cell transplant for acute myeloid leukemia, so the T cells may come from the graft donor. V is TRBV7-2 and J is TRBJ2-1, with D possibly TRBD1 on 6 matching bases. The CDR3 nucleotides read TGTGCCAGCATCGTAACCCCTCTGGGACAAGACAATGAGCAGTTCTTC. The encoded protein is CASIVTPLGQDNEQFF.